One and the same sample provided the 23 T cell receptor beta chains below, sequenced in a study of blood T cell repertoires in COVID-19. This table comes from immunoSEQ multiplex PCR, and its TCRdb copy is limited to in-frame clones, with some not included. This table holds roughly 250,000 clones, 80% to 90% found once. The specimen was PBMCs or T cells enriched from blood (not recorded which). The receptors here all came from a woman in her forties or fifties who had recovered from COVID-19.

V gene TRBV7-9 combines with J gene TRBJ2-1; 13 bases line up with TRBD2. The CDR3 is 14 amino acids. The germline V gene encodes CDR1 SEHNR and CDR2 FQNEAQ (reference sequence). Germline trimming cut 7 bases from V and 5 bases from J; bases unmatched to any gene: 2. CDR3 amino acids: CASKTSGGNNEQFF. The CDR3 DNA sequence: TGTGCCAGCAAGACTAGCGGGGGGAACAATGAGCAGTTCTTC.

The CDR3 here is CASTPTGTGAPRETQYF. CDR3 sequence (DNA): TGTGCCAGTACCCCGACCGGGACAGGGGCGCCCCGAGAGACCCAGTACTTC. The chain uses TRBV19 and TRBJ2-5, with 10 bases fitting TRBD1. The germline V gene has CDR1 LNHDA and CDR2 SQIVND (reference sequence). Germline trimming cut 7 bases from V and 4 bases from J; bases unmatched to any gene: 15. There are 17 residues in the CDR3.

In DNA form, the CDR3 reads TGTGCCAGCAGTCCTGGGACTAGCGGGACGACCGGGGAGCTGTTTTTT. It is translated as CASSPGTSGTTGELFF. V is TRBV27 and J is TRBJ2-2; 13 bases match TRBD2. V was pared by 5 bases and J by 5 bases, with 5 bases of the junction left unmatched. The CDR3 consists of 16 residues. The germline CDR1 and CDR2 sequences are MNHEY and SMNVEV (reference sequence).

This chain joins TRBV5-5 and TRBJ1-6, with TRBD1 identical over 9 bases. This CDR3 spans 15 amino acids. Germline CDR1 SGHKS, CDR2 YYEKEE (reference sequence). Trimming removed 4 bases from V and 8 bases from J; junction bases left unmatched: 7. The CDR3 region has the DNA TGTGCCAGCAGCGTGATGACAGGGGGTGATTCACCCCTCCACTTT. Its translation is CASSVMTGGDSPLHF.

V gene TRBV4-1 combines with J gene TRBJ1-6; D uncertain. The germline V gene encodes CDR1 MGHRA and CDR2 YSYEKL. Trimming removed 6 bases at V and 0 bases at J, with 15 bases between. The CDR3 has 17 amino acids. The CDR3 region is CASRLGRGYSYNSPLHF. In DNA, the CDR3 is TGCGCCAGCAGGTTGGGTCGCGGGTACTCCTATAATTCACCCCTCCACTTT.

The DNA for the CDR3 is TGTGCTATACAGCAAGACAATGAGCAGTTCTTC. Translated: CAIQQDNEQFF. V usage is TRBV27 and J usage is TRBJ2-1; D is uncertain. The CDR3 covers 11 residues. The germline gives CDR1 MNHEY, CDR2 SMNVEV (reference sequence).

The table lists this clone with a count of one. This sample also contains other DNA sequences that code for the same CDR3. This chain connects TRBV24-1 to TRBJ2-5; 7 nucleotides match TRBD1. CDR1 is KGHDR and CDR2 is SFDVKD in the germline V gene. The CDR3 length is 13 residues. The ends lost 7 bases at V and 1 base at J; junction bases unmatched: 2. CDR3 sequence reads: CATSGDSQETQYF. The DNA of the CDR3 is TGTGCCACCAGCGGGGACAGCCAAGAGACCCAGTACTTC.

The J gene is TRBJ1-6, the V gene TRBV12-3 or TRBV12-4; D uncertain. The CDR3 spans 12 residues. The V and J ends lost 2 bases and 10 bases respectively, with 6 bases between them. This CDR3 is CASSLMRSPLHF. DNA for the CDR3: TGTGCCAGCAGTTTAATGAGGTCACCCCTCCACTTT.

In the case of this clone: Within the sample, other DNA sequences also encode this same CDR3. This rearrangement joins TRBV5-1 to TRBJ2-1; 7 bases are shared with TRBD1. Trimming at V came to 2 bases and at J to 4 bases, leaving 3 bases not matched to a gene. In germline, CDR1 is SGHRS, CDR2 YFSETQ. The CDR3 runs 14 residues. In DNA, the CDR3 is TGCGCCAGCAGCTTAGGGACAGTATACAATGAGCAGTTCTTC. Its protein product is CASSLGTVYNEQFF.

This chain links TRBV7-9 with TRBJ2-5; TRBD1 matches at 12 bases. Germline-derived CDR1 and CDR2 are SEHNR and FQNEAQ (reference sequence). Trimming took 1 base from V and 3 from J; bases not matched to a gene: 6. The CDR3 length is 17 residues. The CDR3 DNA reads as TGTGCCAGCAGCTTAGGCGCCGGGACAGGGGGCAAAGAGACCCAGTACTTC. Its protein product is CASSLGAGTGGKETQYF.

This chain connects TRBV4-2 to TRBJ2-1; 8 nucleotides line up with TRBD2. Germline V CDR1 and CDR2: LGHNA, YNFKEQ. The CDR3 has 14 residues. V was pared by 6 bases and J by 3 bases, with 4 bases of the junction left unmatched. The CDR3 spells CASRLAVDYNEQFF. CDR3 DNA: TGTGCCAGCAGACTAGCGGTGGACTACAATGAGCAGTTCTTC.

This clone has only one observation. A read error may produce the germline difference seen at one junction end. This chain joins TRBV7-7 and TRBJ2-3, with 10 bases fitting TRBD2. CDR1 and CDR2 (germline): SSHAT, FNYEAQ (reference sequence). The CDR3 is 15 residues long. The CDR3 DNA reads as TGTGCTAGCAGCTTCGGACTAGCGGGCACAGATACGCAGTATTTT. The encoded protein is CASSFGLAGTDTQYF.

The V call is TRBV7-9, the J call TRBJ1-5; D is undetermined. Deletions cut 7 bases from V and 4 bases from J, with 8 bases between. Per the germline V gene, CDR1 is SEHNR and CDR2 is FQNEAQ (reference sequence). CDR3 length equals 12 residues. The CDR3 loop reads CASTQFNQPQHF. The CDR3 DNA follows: TGTGCCAGCACCCAATTTAATCAGCCCCAGCATTTT. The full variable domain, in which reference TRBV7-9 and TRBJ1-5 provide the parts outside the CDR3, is DTGVSQNPRHKITKRGQNVTFRCDPISEHNRLYWYRQTLGQGPEFLTYFQNEAQLEKSRLLSDRFSAERPKGSFSTLEIQRTEQGDSAMYLCASTQFNQPQHFGDGTRLSIL.

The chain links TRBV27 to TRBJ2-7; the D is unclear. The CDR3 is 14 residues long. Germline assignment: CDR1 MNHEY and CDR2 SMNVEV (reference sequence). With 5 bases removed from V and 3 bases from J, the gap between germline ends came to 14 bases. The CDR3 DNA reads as TGTGCCAGCAGTCCGAGGCTCACACACTACGAGCAGTACTTC. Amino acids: CASSPRLTHYEQYF.

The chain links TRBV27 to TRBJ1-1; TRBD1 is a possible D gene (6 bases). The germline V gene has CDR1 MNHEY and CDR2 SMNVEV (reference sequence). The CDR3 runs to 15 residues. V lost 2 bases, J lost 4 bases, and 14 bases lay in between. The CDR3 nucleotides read TGTGCCAGCAGTTTAAAAAAGGGGGTTAGCACTGAAGCTTTCTTT. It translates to CASSLKKGVSTEAFF.

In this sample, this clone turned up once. As DNA, the CDR3 is TGCGCCAGCAGCCCCGGACAGGGCCGGGGCACTGAAGCTTTCTTT. It translates to CASSPGQGRGTEAFF. V gene TRBV4-1 combines with J gene TRBJ1-1; 8 bases match TRBD1. This CDR3 spans 15 amino acids. Losses at the gene ends were 4 bases for V and 4 bases for J; bases not matched to a gene: 8. Looked up from germline, CDR1 is MGHRA and CDR2 is YSYEKL.

CDR3 coding DNA: TGTGCCAGCAGTGCGACTCTAGCGGGACCCTACGAGCAGTACTTC. It specifies CASSATLAGPYEQYF. The chain carries TRBV25-1 and TRBJ2-7, with TRBD2 matching over 9 bases. The CDR3 contains 15 residues. CDR1 is MGHDK and CDR2 is SYGVNS in the germline V gene. J lost 2 bases, V lost 4 bases, and 6 bases had no gene match.

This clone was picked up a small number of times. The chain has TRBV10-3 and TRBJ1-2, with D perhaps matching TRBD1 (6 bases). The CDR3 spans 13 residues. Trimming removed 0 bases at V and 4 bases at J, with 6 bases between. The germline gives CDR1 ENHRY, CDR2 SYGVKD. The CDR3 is CAISESGGYGYTF. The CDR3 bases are TGTGCCATCAGTGAGTCAGGGGGCTATGGCTACACCTTC.

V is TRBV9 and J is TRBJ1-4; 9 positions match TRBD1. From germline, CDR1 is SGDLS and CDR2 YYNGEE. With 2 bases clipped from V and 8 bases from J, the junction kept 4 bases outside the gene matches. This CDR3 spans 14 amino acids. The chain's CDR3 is CASSVNRGREKLFF. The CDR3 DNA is TGTGCCAGCAGCGTTAACAGGGGGCGAGAAAAACTGTTTTTT.

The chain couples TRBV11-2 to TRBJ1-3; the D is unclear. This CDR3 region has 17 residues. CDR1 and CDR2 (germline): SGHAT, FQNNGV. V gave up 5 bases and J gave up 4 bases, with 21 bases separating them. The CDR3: CASSDTAKQQDGNTIYF. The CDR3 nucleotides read TGTGCCAGCAGCGACACTGCCAAACAGCAAGACGGAAACACCATATATTTT. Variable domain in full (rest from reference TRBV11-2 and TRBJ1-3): EAGVAQSPRYKIIEKRQSVAFWCNPISGHATLYWYQQILGQGPKLLIQFQNNGVVDDSQLPKDRFSAERLKGVDSTLKIQPAKLEDSAVYLCASSDTAKQQDGNTIYFGEGSWLTVV.

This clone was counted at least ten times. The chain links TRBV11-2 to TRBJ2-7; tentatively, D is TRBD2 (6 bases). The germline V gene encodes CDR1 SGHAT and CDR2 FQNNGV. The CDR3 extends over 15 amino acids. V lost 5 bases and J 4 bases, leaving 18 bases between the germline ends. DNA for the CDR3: TGTGCCAGCAGCCTCGCTTGGGGGACTCTATACGAGCAGTACTTC. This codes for CASSLAWGTLYEQYF.

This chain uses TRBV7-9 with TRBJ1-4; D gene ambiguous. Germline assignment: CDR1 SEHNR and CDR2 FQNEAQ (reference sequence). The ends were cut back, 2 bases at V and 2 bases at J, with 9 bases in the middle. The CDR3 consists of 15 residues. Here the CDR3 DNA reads TGTGCCAGCAGCTTATCGGGAAGTACTAATGAAAAACTGTTTTTT. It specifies CASSLSGSTNEKLFF.

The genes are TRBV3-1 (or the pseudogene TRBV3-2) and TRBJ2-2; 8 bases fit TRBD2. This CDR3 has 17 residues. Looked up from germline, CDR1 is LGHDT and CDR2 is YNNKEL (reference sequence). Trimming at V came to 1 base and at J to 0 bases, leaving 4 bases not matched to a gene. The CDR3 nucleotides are TGTGCCAGCAGCCAAGCCCTGGGACTAGCGAACACCGGGGAGCTGTTTTTT. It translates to CASSQALGLANTGELFF.